This T cell receptor beta chain was identified during a study of patients with pleural tuberculosis (dated by TCRdb to the mid-2010s). Unmatched junction bases come to 7, with V trimmed by 7 bases and J by 4 bases. The CDR3 spans 13 residues, from the cysteine through the phenylalanine. Only the CDR3 DNA is retained, 39 bases long and in frame from the first base. From a lookup of the germline V gene, CDR1 and CDR2 are MDHEN and SYDVKM. Only one count was recorded for this clonotype. Its antigen remains unidentified. No much larger clone exists at a distance of one base, and base qualities are not known. A lone read offers only weak evidence. Sequencing instrument: Illumina Genome Analyzer IIx. Using fastp trimming at Q25 and MiXCR clonotype assembly, TCRdb reanalyzed the public sequencing data and kept in-frame beta chains. Each CDR3 protein appears once, grouped with its most common genes and DNA. In all, the sample holds 25,000 to 30,000 distinct CDR3 sequences, and more than 15% of those were seen once. The top ten clones comprise about 4% of the sample.

The sample comprised peripheral blood. Recombination connected TRBV28 to TRBJ2-7, with 7 bases matching TRBD1. This clonotype was sampled from a human donor with pleural tuberculosis. The DNA is TGTGCCAGCACCCCGGGACAGTGGTACGAGCAGTACTTC. This is translated as CASTPGQWYEQYF.